The 2 T cell receptor beta chains in this list originate from one sample, sequenced in a study of T cells in Graves' hyperthyroidism and ophthalmopathy. RNA transcripts served as the template for amplifying TCR beta CDR3 regions. Initially, a first-round RT-PCR of the TCR CDR3 employed the HTBI primer set. TCRdb passed the multiplex PCR reads through MiXCR, listing each CDR3 protein once. Of a few hundred thousand distinct CDR3 sequences detected, roughly 50% appear once; the ten largest clones hold roughly 8.2%. The sequenced sample was peripheral blood or thyroid tissue (not recorded which). The receptors originated from a young woman with Graves' hyperthyroidism.

This clonotype appeared a single time. This chain joins TRBV7-8 and TRBJ1-1, with a weak D call TRBD1 (6 bases). Trimming left V 5 bases short and J 4 bases short, with 14 bases between. Germline values: CDR1 SGHVS, CDR2 FQNEAQ. The CDR3 consists of 14 residues. The CDR3 sequence is CASSRLGGATEAFF. DNA of the CDR3: TGTGCCAGCAGCCGACTAGGGGGGGCCACTGAAGCTTTCTTT.

This clonotype was observed a handful of times. This chain connects TRBV18 to TRBJ2-7, with 11 bases lining up with TRBD2. Germline lookup yields CDR1 KGHSH and CDR2 LQKENI. Trimming took 2 bases from V and 4 from J; bases not matched to a gene: 7. CDR3 size: 16 residues. CDR3 amino acids: CASSPGLAGGQYEQYF. The CDR3 bases are TGTGCCAGCTCACCAGGACTAGCGGGCGGGCAATACGAGCAGTACTTC. The complete variable domain, with remaining parts taken from reference TRBV18 and TRBJ2-7, reads NAGVMQNPRHLVRRRGQEARLRCSPMKGHSHVYWYRQLPEEGLKFMVYLQKENIIDESGMPKERFSAEFPKEGPSILRIQQVVRGDSAAYFCASSPGLAGGQYEQYFGPGTRLTVT.